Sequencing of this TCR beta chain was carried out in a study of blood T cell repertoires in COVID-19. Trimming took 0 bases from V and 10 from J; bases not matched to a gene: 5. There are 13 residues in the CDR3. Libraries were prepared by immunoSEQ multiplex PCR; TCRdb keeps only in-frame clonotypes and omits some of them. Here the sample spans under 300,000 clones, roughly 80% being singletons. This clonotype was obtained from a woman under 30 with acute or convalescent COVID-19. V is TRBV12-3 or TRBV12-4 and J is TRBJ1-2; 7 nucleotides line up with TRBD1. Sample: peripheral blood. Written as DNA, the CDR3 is TGTGCCAGCAGTTTAGCGGGGACAGAAGTCTACACCTTC. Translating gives CASSLAGTEVYTF.